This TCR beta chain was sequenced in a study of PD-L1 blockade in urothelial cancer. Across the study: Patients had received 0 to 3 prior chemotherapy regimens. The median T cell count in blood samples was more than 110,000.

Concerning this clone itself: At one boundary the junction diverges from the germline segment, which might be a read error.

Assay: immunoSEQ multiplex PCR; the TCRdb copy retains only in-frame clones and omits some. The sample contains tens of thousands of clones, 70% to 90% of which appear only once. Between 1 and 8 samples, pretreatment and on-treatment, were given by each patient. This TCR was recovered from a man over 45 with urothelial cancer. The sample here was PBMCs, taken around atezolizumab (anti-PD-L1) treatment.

CDR3 protein: CASGQQEGIPTNEKLFF. The CDR3, as DNA: TGTGCCAGCGGCCAACAGGAGGGTATTCCAACTAATGAAAAACTGTTTTTT. The chain couples TRBV4-2 to TRBJ1-4, with D perhaps TRBD1 (5 bases). This CDR3 spans 17 amino acids. Germline V gives CDR1 LGHNA, CDR2 YNFKEQ.